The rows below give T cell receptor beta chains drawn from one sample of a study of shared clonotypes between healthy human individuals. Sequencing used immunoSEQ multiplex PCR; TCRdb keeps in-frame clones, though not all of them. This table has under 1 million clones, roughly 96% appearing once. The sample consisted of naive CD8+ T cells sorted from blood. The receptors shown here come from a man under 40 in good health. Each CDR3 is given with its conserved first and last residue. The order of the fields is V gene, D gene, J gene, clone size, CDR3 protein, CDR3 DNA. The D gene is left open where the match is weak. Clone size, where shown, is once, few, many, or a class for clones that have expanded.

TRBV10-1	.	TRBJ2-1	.	CASSELTGLAAGEQFF	TGCGCCAGCAGTGAGTTGACAGGCTTGGCCGCGGGTGAGCAGTTCTTC
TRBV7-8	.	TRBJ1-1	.	CASSFRRGDRTEAFF	TGTGCCAGCAGCTTCCGCCGTGGGGACCGTACTGAAGCTTTCTTT
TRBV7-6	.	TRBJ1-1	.	CASSRGGRGEAFF	TGTGCCAGCAGCCGAGGGGGTAGGGGTGAAGCTTTCTTT
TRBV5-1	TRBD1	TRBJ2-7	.	CASSLGTGGTYEQYF	TGCGCCAGCAGCCTCGGGACAGGGGGGACCTACGAGCAGTACTTC
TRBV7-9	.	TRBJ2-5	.	CASSPRQQETQYF	TGTGCCAGCAGCCCAAGACAGCAAGAGACCCAGTACTTC
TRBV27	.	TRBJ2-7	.	CASSLTSGSSYEQYF	TGTGCCAGCAGTTTAACGAGCGGGTCCTCCTACGAGCAGTACTTC
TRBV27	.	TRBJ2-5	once	CASSFWAPRENQETQYF	TGTGCCAGCAGTTTTTGGGCACCGAGAGAGAACCAAGAGACCCAGTACTTC
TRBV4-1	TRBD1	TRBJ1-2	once	CASSDQTGPNYGYTF	TGCGCCAGCAGCGATCAGACAGGGCCAAACTATGGCTACACCTTC
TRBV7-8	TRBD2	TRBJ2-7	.	CASSPPGGSGSYEQYF	TGTGCCAGCAGCCCCCCGGGGGGTAGCGGGAGCTACGAGCAGTACTTC
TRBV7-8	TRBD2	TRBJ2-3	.	CASSSIRGETSVWGTDTQYF	TGTGCCAGCAGCTCGATAAGAGGGGAGACTAGCGTGTGGGGCACAGATACGCAGTATTTT
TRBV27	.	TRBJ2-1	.	CASSYGSSYNEQFF	TGTGCCAGCAGTTATGGGAGCTCCTACAATGAGCAGTTCTTC
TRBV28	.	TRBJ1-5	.	CASSLPGGNQPQHF	TGTGCCAGCAGTTTGCCAGGAGGCAATCAGCCCCAGCATTTT
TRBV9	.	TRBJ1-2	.	CASSDRAQGYTF	TGTGCCAGCAGCGACAGGGCTCAAGGCTACACCTTC
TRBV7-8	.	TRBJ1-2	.	CASSFSGEANYGYTF	TGTGCCAGCAGCTTCTCAGGGGAGGCTAACTATGGCTACACCTTC
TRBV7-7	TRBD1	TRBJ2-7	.	CASSSGTGSSYEQYF	TGTGCCAGCAGCTCGGGGACAGGGAGTTCCTACGAGCAGTACTTC
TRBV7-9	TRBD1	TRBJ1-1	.	CASRQPGQQENTEAFF	TGTGCCAGCAGGCAACCGGGACAGCAAGAGAACACTGAAGCTTTCTTT
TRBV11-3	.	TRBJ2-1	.	CASSTRADNQRSYNEQFF	TGTGCCAGCAGCACCCGGGCGGACAACCAACGCTCCTACAATGAGCAGTTCTTC
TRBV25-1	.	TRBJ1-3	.	CASSEQGAGNTIYF	TGTGCCAGCAGTGAACAGGGCGCTGGAAACACCATATATTTT
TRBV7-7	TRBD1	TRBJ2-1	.	CASSLHTGTGAYNEQFF	TGTGCCAGCAGCTTACACACCGGGACAGGGGCCTACAATGAGCAGTTCTTC
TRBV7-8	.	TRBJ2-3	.	CASSPFGGTTTTDTQYF	TGTGCCAGCAGCCCTTTCGGGGGGACAACTACCACAGATACGCAGTATTTT